This T cell receptor beta chain was recovered during a study of beta chain features in type 1 diabetes. General study points: Comparison showed that naive, central memory and Treg TCRB repertoires appeared more similar among patients than among healthy donors.

Points on this clone: No antigen is known for it.

Without exception, sorted populations had purity beyond 98%. CDR1 SEHNR and CDR2 FQNEAQ come from the germline V gene (reference sequence). Trimming cost V 0 bases and J 6 bases, with 3 bases left between them. This CDR3 is built from 12 residues. The isolated RNA, all of it, was reverse transcribed, so expressed TCRB transcripts were what got sequenced. Repertoires were generated with immunoSEQ multiplex PCR, while TCRdb's copy carries only in-frame clones and drops some. The sample records hundreds of thousands of clones, roughly two thirds being singletons. This sequence originates from a man aged 25 to 40 in good health. The specimen was naive CD4+ T cells from blood. The chain recombines TRBV7-9 with TRBJ1-5; no reliable D call. CDR3 sequence reads: CASSLAGQPQHF. As DNA, the CDR3 is TGTGCCAGCAGCTTAGCTGGTCAGCCCCAGCATTTT.